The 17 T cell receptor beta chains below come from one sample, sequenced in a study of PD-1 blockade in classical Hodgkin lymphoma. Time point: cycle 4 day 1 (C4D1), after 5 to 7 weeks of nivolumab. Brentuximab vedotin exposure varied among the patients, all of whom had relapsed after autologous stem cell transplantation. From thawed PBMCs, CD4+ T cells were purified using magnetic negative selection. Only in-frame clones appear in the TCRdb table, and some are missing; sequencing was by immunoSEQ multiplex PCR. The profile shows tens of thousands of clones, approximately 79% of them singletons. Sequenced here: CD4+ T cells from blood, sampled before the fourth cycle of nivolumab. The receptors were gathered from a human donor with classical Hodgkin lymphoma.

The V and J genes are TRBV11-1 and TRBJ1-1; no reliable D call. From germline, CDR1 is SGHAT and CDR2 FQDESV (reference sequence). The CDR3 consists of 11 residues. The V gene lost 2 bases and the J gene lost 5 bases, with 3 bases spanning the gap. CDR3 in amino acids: CASSLRTEAFF. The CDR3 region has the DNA TGTGCCAGCAGCTTAAGAACTGAAGCTTTCTTT. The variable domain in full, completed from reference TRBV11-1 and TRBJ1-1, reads EAEVAQSPRYKITEKSQAVAFWCDPISGHATLYWYRQILGQGPELLVQFQDESVVDDSQLPKDRFSAERLKGVDSTLKIQPAELGDSAMYLCASSLRTEAFFGQGTRLTVV.

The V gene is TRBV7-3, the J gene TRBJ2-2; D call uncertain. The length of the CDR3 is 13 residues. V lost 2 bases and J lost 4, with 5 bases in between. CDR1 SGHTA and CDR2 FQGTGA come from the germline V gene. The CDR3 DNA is TGTGCCAGCAGCTTACAGAGCACCGGGGAGCTGTTTTTT. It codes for CASSLQSTGELFF.

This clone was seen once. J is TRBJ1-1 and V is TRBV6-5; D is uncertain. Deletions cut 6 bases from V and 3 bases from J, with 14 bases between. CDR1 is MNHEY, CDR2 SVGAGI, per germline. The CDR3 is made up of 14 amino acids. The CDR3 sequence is CASRGIQSDTEAFF. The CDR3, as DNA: TGTGCCAGCAGGGGCATACAAAGCGACACTGAAGCTTTCTTT.

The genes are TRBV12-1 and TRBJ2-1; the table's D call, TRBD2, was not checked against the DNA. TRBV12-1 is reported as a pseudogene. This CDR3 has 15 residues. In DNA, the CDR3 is TGTGCCAGCAGCCATCAGCGGGAGACCTACAATGAGCAGTTCTTC. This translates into CASSHQRETYNEQFF.

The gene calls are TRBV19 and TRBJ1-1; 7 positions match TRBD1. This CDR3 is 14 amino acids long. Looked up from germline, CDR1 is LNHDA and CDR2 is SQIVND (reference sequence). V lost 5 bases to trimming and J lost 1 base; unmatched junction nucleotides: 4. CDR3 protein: CASSSRGPNTEAFF. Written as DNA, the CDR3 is TGTGCCAGTAGTTCAAGGGGGCCGAACACTGAAGCTTTCTTT. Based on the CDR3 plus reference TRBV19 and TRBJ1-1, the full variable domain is DGGITQSPKYLFRKEGQNVTLSCEQNLNHDAMYWYRQDPGQGLRLIYYSQIVNDFQKGDIAEGYSVSREKKESFPLTVTSAQKNPTAFYLCASSSRGPNTEAFFGQGTRLTVV.

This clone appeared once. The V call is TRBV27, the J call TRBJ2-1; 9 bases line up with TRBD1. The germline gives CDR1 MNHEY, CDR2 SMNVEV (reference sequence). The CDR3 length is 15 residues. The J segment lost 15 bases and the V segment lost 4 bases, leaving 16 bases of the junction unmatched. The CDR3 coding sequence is TGTGCCAGCAGTTCGGACAGGGGTACCAGAAATCGTCGGTTCTTC. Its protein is CASSSDRGTRNRRFF.

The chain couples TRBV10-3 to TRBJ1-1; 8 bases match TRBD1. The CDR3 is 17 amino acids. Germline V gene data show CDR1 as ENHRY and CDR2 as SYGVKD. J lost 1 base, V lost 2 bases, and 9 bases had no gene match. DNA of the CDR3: TGTGCCATCAGTGAGGGACAGGGAGGAGTACGGAACACTGAAGCTTTCTTT. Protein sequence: CAISEGQGGVRNTEAFF.

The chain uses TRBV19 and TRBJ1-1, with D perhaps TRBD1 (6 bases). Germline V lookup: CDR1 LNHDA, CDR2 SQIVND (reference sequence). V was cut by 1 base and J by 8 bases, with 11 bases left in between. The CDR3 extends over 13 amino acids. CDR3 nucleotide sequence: TGTGCCAGTAGTATAGTCCCGGACAGCGAAGCTTTCTTT. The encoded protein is CASSIVPDSEAFF.

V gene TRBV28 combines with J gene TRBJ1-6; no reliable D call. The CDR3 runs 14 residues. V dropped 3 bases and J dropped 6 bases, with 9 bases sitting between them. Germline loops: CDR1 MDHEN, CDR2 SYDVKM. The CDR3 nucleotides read TGTGCCAGCAGTTTTGCTGGTTTTAATTCACCCCTCCACTTT. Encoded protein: CASSFAGFNSPLHF.

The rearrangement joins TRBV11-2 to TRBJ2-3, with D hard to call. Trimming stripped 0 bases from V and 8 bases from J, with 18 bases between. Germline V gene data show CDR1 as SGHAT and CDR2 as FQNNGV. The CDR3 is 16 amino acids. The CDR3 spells CASSLEVGIQSGTQYF. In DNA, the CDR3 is TGTGCCAGCAGCTTAGAGGTCGGCATCCAAAGTGGTACGCAGTATTTT.

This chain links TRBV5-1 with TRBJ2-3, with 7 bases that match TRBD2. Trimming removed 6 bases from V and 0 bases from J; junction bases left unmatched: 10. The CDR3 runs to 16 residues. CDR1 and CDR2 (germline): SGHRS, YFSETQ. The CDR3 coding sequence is TGCGCCAGCACTCCCTCAGCGGGGTGGAGCACAGATACGCAGTATTTT. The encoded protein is CASTPSAGWSTDTQYF. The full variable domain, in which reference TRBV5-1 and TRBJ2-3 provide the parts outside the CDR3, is KAGVTQTPRYLIKTRGQQVTLSCSPISGHRSVSWYQQTPGQGLQFLFEYFSETQRNKGNFPGRFSGRQFSNSRSEMNVSTLELGDSALYLCASTPSAGWSTDTQYFGPGTRLTVL.

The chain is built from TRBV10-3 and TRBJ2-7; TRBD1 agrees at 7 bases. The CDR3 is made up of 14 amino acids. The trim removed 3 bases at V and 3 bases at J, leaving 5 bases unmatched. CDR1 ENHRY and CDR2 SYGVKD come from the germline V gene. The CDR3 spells CAISDTNRGYEQYF. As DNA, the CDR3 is TGTGCCATCAGTGACACGAACAGGGGCTACGAGCAGTACTTC.

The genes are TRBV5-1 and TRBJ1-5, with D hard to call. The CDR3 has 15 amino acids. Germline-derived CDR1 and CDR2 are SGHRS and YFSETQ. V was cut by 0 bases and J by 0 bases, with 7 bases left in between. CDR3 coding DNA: TGCGCCAGCAGCTTGGAGGGTAATAGCAATCAGCCCCAGCATTTT. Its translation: CASSLEGNSNQPQHF. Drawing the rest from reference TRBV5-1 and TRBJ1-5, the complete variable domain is KAGVTQTPRYLIKTRGQQVTLSCSPISGHRSVSWYQQTPGQGLQFLFEYFSETQRNKGNFPGRFSGRQFSNSRSEMNVSTLELGDSALYLCASSLEGNSNQPQHFGDGTRLSIL.

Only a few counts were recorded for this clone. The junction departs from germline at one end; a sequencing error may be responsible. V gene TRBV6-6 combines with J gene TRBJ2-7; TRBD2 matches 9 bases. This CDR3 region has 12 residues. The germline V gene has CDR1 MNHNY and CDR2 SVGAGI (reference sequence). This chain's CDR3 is CASSYTGLALDF. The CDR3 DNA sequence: TGTGCCAGCAGTTACACGGGACTAGCTTTGGACTTC.

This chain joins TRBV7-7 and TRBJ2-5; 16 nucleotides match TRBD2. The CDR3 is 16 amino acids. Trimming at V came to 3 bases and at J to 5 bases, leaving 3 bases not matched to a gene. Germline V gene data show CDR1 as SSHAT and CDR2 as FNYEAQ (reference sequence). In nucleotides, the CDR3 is TGTGCCAGCAGCTTGGGGACTAGCGGGGGGGCGGAGACCCAGTACTTC. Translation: CASSLGTSGGAETQYF.

In DNA form, the CDR3 reads TGTGCCATCAGCCCGGGACGCCTCGGGGACAGCTATGGCTACACCTTC. Translated, it gives CAISPGRLGDSYGYTF. This sequence joins TRBV10-3 and TRBJ1-2; the match to TRBD1 covers 7 bases. V lost 6 bases, J lost 4 bases, and 14 bases stayed unmatched. Germline assignment: CDR1 ENHRY and CDR2 SYGVKD. The CDR3 extends over 16 amino acids.

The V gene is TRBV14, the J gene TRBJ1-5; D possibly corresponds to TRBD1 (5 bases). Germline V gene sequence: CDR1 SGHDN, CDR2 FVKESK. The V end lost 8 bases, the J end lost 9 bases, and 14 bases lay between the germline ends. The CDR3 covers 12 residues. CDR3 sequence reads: CASGGAAGPQHF. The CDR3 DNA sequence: TGTGCCAGCGGCGGGGCCGCCGGGCCCCAGCATTTT.